What follows are 24 T cell receptor beta chains derived from one specimen sequenced in a study of cytomegalovirus exposure and HLA in healthy donors. Data came from immunoSEQ multiplex PCR; TCRdb stores just in-frame clones and leaves some out. The sample includes some 140,000 clones, 86% of them seen just once. The material sequenced was PBMCs. These receptors originate from a human donor in good health.

The rearrangement uses TRBV10-3 and TRBJ1-2; D gene ambiguous. V gave up 3 bases and J gave up 2 bases, with 7 bases separating them. The CDR3 is 13 residues long. The V gene's germline CDR1 is ENHRY and CDR2 SYGVKD. This chain's CDR3 is CAISDSQNYGYTF. CDR3 nucleotide sequence: TGTGCCATCAGTGATTCGCAGAACTATGGCTACACCTTC.

CDR3 DNA: TGTGCCATCAGTGTTGTGCTAGCGGGAGGGCCGTGGGCCAAAAACATTCAGTACTTC. Translation gives CAISVVLAGGPWAKNIQYF. The V call is TRBV10-3, the J call TRBJ2-4; 12 bases match TRBD2. This CDR3 is built from 19 residues. Per germline, CDR1 ENHRY and CDR2 SYGVKD. V was pared by 4 bases and J by 1 base, with 11 bases of the junction left unmatched.

This clone was seen just once. The gene calls are TRBV5-1 and TRBJ2-1; 9 bases agree with TRBD2. Looked up from germline, CDR1 is SGHRS and CDR2 is YFSETQ. With 0 bases clipped from V and 8 bases from J, the junction kept 6 bases outside the gene matches. The CDR3 has 15 residues. The CDR3 bases are TGCGCCAGCAGCTTGGAGACTAGCGGACTCTATGAGCAGTTCTTC. It specifies CASSLETSGLYEQFF.

The CDR3 coding sequence is TGTGCCAGCACTAGGGGATCCTATAATTCACCCCTCCACTTT. Translation gives CASTRGSYNSPLHF. The chain has TRBV6-1 and TRBJ1-6; the D gene is possibly TRBD1 (5 bases). Looked up from germline, CDR1 is MNHNS and CDR2 is SASEGT. CDR3 size: 14 residues. The V end lost 7 bases, the J end lost 1 base, and 8 bases lay between the germline ends.

The chain recombines TRBV30 with TRBJ2-5; weak D call: TRBD2 (6 bases). The length of the CDR3 is 15 residues. Germline V gene lookup returns CDR1 GTSNPN and CDR2 SVGIG (reference sequence). Trimming cost V 1 base and J 6 bases, with 18 bases left between them. The CDR3 region is CAWSDSGTRGKTQYF. The CDR3 DNA is TGTGCCTGGAGTGATTCCGGGACGCGGGGAAAGACCCAGTACTTC. Based on the CDR3 plus reference TRBV30 and TRBJ2-5, the full variable domain is SQTIHQWPATLVQPVGSPLSLECTVEGTSNPNLYWYRQAAGRGLQLLFYSVGIGQISSEVPQNLSASRPQDRQFILSSKKLLLSDSGFYLCAWSDSGTRGKTQYFGPGTRLLVL.

This sequence joins TRBV15 and TRBJ1-1; maybe TRBD1 (6 bases). CDR1 is LNHNV, CDR2 YYDKDF, per germline (reference sequence). Trimming pared 3 bases from V and 1 base from J, leaving 12 bases between. The CDR3 is 15 amino acids. CDR3 protein: CATSSSPTGNTEAFF. The CDR3 nucleotides are TGTGCCACCAGCAGCAGTCCGACAGGGAACACTGAAGCTTTCTTT.

J is TRBJ1-2 and V is TRBV5-4; 7 bases are a match to TRBD1. Per the germline V gene, CDR1 is SGHNT and CDR2 is YYREEE (reference sequence). V was pared by 5 bases and J by 8 bases, with 9 bases of the junction left unmatched. The CDR3 has 13 amino acids. The DNA for the CDR3 is TGTGCCAGCAGAACGGGACAGAAGGAGGGCTACACCTTC. This translates into CASRTGQKEGYTF.

The chain links TRBV18 to TRBJ2-3; perhaps TRBD1 as D (6 bases). The V gene lost 3 bases and the J gene lost 4 bases, with 11 bases spanning the gap. The CDR3 spans 14 residues. Germline CDR1 reads KGHSH; CDR2 reads LQKENI. The chain's CDR3 is CASSPNPGADTQYF. CDR3 nucleotides: TGTGCCAGCTCACCCAACCCAGGGGCAGATACGCAGTATTTT.

V and J are TRBV11-1 and TRBJ2-3, with D unclear. Trimming cost V 0 bases and J 0 bases, with 4 bases left between them. The CDR3 consists of 14 residues. Germline CDR1 is SGHAT and CDR2 is FQDESV (reference sequence). The CDR3: CASSLARSTDTQYF. In DNA form, the CDR3 reads TGTGCCAGCAGCTTAGCCAGGAGCACAGATACGCAGTATTTT. The whole variable domain, remainder taken from reference TRBV11-1 and TRBJ2-3, is EAEVAQSPRYKITEKSQAVAFWCDPISGHATLYWYRQILGQGPELLVQFQDESVVDDSQLPKDRFSAERLKGVDSTLKIQPAELGDSAMYLCASSLARSTDTQYFGPGTRLTVL.

The DNA of the CDR3 is TGTGCCAGCAGCGTACGGCGGGAGGGAGTCGGCAATGAGCAGTTCTTC. Its protein is CASSVRREGVGNEQFF. The chain employs TRBV9 and TRBJ2-1; 9 positions match TRBD2. The V gene's germline CDR1 is SGDLS and CDR2 YYNGEE. After removal of 1 base from V and 6 bases from J, the junction contained 8 bases not matched to a gene. The CDR3 length is 16 residues.

This chain links TRBV27 with TRBJ2-4; 12 bases are a match to TRBD2. This CDR3 spans 18 amino acids. Germline CDR1 MNHEY, CDR2 SMNVEV (reference sequence). The V segment lost 10 bases and the J segment 3 bases; nucleotides outside the gene matches: 16. The CDR3 nucleotides read TGTGCCACCGGACTAGCGGGACAAGGGGGGGATGGCAAAAACATTCAGTACTTC. Encoded protein: CATGLAGQGGDGKNIQYF.

This chain uses TRBV2 with TRBJ2-1; TRBD2 agrees at 8 bases. After removal of 5 bases from V and 6 bases from J, the junction contained 6 bases not matched to a gene. Germline V lookup: CDR1 SNHLY, CDR2 FYNNEI. The CDR3 is 14 amino acids. The CDR3 region has the DNA TGTGCCAGCAGTAGACTAGCGACATCCAATGAGCAGTTCTTC. It encodes CASSRLATSNEQFF. Supplemented by reference TRBV2 and TRBJ2-1, the full variable domain reads EPEVTQTPSHQVTQMGQEVILRCVPISNHLYFYWYRQILGQKVEFLVSFYNNEISEKSEIFDDQFSVERPDGSNFTLKIRSTKLEDSAMYFCASSRLATSNEQFFGPGTRLTVL.

This clone was seen a handful of times. The V call is TRBV13, the J call TRBJ1-6, with D unclear. Germline CDR1 PRHDT, CDR2 FYEKMQ (reference sequence). V was clipped by 4 bases and J by 5 bases, with 9 bases between them. There are 14 residues in the CDR3. The CDR3 sequence is CASSSGVNNSPLHF. CDR3 coding DNA: TGTGCCAGCAGCTCGGGAGTAAATAATTCACCCCTCCACTTT.

This chain uses TRBV27 with TRBJ2-4, with D tentatively TRBD1 (6 bases). The CDR3 covers 16 residues. The V and J ends lost 5 bases and 8 bases respectively, with 22 bases between them. CDR1 is MNHEY and CDR2 is SMNVEV in the germline V gene (reference sequence). The DNA for the CDR3 is TGTGCCAGCAGTCCATCGACAGGCTCCCGGATGGACATTCAGTACTTC. This sequence encodes CASSPSTGSRMDIQYF.

This clone appeared once. The chain recombines TRBV6-6 with TRBJ1-1; 8 bases map to TRBD1. The CDR3 loop spans 12 amino acids. Germline lookup yields CDR1 MNHNY and CDR2 SVGAGI (reference sequence). The V and J ends lost 6 bases and 11 bases, in that order; junction bases with no gene match: 8. This chain's CDR3 is CASSRTGWVAFF. Here the CDR3 DNA reads TGTGCCAGCAGCCGGACAGGGTGGGTCGCTTTCTTT.

The chain links TRBV5-4 to TRBJ2-2; the match to TRBD2 covers 7 bases. Trimming removed 4 bases from V and 0 bases from J; junction bases left unmatched: 9. The CDR3 consists of 17 residues. CDR1 is SGHNT, CDR2 YYREEE, per germline (reference sequence). This CDR3 is CASSPLGRGTNTGELFF. The CDR3, as DNA: TGTGCCAGCAGCCCACTGGGGCGGGGGACGAACACCGGGGAGCTGTTTTTT.

The V and J genes are TRBV7-2 and TRBJ1-4; 8 bases line up with TRBD1. Unmatched junction bases numbered 8, after V lost 1 base and J lost 7 bases. Germline V lookup: CDR1 SGHTA, CDR2 FQGNSA. The CDR3 contains 16 residues. In DNA form, the CDR3 reads TGTGCCAGCAGCTTAGTCGGGACAGGTTTTGGTGAAAAACTGTTTTTT. Amino acids: CASSLVGTGFGEKLFF.

This sequence joins TRBV18 and TRBJ1-5; 9 bases map to TRBD1. In germline, CDR1 is KGHSH, CDR2 LQKENI. V lost 3 bases to trimming and J lost 5 bases; unmatched junction nucleotides: 5. The CDR3 length is 15 residues. Here the CDR3 reads CASSPVWTGDQPQHF. CDR3 nucleotides: TGTGCCAGCTCACCTGTGTGGACAGGGGATCAGCCCCAGCATTTT. The full variable domain, rest sourced from reference TRBV18 and TRBJ1-5, is NAGVMQNPRHLVRRRGQEARLRCSPMKGHSHVYWYRQLPEEGLKFMVYLQKENIIDESGMPKERFSAEFPKEGPSILRIQQVVRGDSAAYFCASSPVWTGDQPQHFGDGTRLSIL.

The table lists this clone with a count of one. The chain combines TRBV14 with TRBJ2-3, with TRBD1 matching 7 bases. Germline V gene data show CDR1 as SGHDN and CDR2 as FVKESK. CDR3 length: 11 residues. V dropped 5 bases and J dropped 10; count of bases not matched to a gene: 3. The DNA for the CDR3 is TGTGCCAGCAGCGCGCAGGGGGCGCAGTATTTT. Amino acids: CASSAQGAQYF. Looking up the rest from reference TRBV14 and TRBJ2-3 gives the full variable domain: EAGVTQFPSHSVIEKGQTVTLRCDPISGHDNLYWYRRVMGKEIKFLLHFVKESKQDESGMPNNRFLAERTGGTYSTLKVQPAELEDSGVYFCASSAQGAQYFGPGTRLTVL.

This clone appeared once. The chain carries TRBV5-1 and TRBJ1-5; TRBD1 aligns across 8 bases. The CDR3 is made up of 15 amino acids. The V gene's germline CDR1 is SGHRS and CDR2 YFSETQ. Trimming removed 7 bases from V and 1 base from J; junction bases left unmatched: 7. CDR3 bases: TGCGCCAGCCGGAGATGGACAGGGAGCAATCAGCCCCAGCATTTT. Its translation: CASRRWTGSNQPQHF. Supplemented by reference TRBV5-1 and TRBJ1-5, the full variable domain reads KAGVTQTPRYLIKTRGQQVTLSCSPISGHRSVSWYQQTPGQGLQFLFEYFSETQRNKGNFPGRFSGRQFSNSRSEMNVSTLELGDSALYLCASRRWTGSNQPQHFGDGTRLSIL.

This chain links TRBV7-3 with TRBJ2-5, with TRBD2 identical over 8 bases. Germline V gene data show CDR1 as SGHTA and CDR2 as FQGTGA. V dropped 0 bases and J dropped 5; count of bases not matched to a gene: 2. CDR3 size: 14 residues. The CDR3 DNA reads as TGTGCCAGCAGCTTAACTAGCGGGGATGAGACCCAGTACTTC. Its translation is CASSLTSGDETQYF.

This rearrangement joins TRBV19 to TRBJ2-1, with 8 bases identical to TRBD2. This CDR3 has 14 amino acids. Trimming at V came to 5 bases and at J to 3 bases, leaving 3 bases not matched to a gene. In germline, CDR1 is LNHDA, CDR2 SQIVND (reference sequence). In nucleotides, the CDR3 is TGTGCCAGTAGTCCAGCGGGAGACTACAATGAGCAGTTCTTC. This gives the protein CASSPAGDYNEQFF.

The V and J genes are TRBV5-1 and TRBJ2-7; maybe TRBD1 (6 bases). Looked up from germline, CDR1 is SGHRS and CDR2 is YFSETQ. The length of the CDR3 is 13 residues. Trimming took off 1 base at V and 3 bases at J, with 8 bases between the two ends. The CDR3 protein is CASSLTQGYEQYF. CDR3 bases: TGCGCCAGCAGCTTGACACAGGGCTACGAGCAGTACTTC.

This clone has a single count. J is TRBJ1-5 and V is TRBV28, with 10 bases lining up with TRBD1. This CDR3 is 14 amino acids long. The germline V gene encodes CDR1 MDHEN and CDR2 SYDVKM. The ends lost 5 bases at V and 4 bases at J; junction bases unmatched: 2. The CDR3 sequence is CASSPGQGNQPQHF. In DNA, the CDR3 is TGTGCCAGCAGTCCGGGACAGGGGAATCAGCCCCAGCATTTT.